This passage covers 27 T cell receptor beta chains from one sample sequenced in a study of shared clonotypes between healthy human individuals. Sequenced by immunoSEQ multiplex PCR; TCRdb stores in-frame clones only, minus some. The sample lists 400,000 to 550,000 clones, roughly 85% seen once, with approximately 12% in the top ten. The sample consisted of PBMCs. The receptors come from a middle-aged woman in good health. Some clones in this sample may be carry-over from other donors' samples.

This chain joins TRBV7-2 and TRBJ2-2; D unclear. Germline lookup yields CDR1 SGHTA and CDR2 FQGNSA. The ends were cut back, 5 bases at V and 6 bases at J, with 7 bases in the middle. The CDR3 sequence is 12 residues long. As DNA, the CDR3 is TGTGCCAGCAGCCCAGCTGCCGGGGAGCTGTTTTTT. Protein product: CASSPAAGELFF.

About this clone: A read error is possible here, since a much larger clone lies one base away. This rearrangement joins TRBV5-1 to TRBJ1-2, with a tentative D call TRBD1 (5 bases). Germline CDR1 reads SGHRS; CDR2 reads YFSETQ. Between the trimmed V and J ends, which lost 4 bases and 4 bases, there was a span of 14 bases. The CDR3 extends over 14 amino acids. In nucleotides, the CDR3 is TGCGCCAGCAGCCCATCGAGGACAACCTATGGCTACACCTTC. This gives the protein CASSPSRTTYGYTF.

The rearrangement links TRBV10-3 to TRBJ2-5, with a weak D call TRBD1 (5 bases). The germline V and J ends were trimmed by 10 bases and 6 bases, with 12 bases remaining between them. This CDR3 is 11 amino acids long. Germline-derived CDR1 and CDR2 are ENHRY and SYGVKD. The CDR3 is CASAQGKTQYF. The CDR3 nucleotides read TGTGCCAGTGCCCAGGGAAAGACCCAGTACTTC.

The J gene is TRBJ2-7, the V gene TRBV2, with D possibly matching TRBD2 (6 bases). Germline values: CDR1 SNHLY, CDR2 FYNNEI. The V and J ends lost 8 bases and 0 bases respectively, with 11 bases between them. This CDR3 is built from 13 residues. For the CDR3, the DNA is TGTGCCAGCCATGGGACTTACTCCTACGAGCAGTACTTC. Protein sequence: CASHGTYSYEQYF.

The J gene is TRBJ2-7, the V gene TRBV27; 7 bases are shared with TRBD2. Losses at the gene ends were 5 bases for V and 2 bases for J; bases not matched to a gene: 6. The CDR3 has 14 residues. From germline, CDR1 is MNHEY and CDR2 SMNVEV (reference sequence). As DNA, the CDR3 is TGTGCCAGCAGTCCCGGACTAGGGCCCTACGAGCAGTACTTC. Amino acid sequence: CASSPGLGPYEQYF.

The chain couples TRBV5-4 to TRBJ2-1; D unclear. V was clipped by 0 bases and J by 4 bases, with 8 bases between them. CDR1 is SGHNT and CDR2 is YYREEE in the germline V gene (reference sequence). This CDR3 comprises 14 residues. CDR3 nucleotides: TGTGCCAGCAGCTTGGGAACGTCTTACAATGAGCAGTTCTTC. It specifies CASSLGTSYNEQFF.

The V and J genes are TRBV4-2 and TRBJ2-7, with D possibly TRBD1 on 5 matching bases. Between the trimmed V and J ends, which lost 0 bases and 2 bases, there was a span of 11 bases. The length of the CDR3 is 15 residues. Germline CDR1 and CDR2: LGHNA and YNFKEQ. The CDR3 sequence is CASSQEGQGTYEQYF. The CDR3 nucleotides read TGTGCCAGCAGCCAAGAAGGGCAGGGTACCTACGAGCAGTACTTC.

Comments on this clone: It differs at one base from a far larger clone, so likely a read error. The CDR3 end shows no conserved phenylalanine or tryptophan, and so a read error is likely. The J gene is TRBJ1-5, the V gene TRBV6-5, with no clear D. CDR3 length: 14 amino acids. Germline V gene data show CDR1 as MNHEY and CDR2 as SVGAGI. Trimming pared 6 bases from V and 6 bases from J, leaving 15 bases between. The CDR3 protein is CASSSHLQGQPQHL. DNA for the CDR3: TGTGCCAGCAGCTCCCACTTACAAGGTCAGCCCCAGCATCTT.

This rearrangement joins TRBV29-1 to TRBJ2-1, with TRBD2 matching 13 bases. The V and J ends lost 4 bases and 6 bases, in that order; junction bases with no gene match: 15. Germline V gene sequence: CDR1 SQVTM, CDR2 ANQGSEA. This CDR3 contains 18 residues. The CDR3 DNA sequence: TGCAGCGTTGGGGGACTAGCGGGAAGGGGCCCCTGGGGCAATGAGCAGTTCTTC. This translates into CSVGGLAGRGPWGNEQFF.

The CDR3 here is CASSVDSSGANVLTF. The CDR3 coding sequence is TGTGCCAGCAGCGTGGACAGCTCTGGGGCCAACGTCCTGACTTTC. This sequence joins TRBV7-3 and TRBJ2-6; tentatively, D is TRBD1 (6 bases). CDR3 size: 15 residues. CDR1 is SGHTA, CDR2 FQGTGA, per germline. Trimming cost V 5 bases and J 0 bases, with 8 bases left between them.

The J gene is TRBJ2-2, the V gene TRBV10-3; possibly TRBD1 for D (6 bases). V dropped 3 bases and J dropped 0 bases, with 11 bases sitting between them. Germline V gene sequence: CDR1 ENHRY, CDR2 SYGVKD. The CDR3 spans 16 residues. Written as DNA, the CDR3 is TGTGCCATCAGTGAACTACAGGGTGCGAACACCGGGGAGCTGTTTTTT. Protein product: CAISELQGANTGELFF.

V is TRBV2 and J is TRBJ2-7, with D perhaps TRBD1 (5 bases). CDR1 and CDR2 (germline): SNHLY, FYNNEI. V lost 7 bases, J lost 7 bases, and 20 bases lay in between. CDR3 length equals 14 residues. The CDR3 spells CASIPPSTALEQYF. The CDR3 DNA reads TGTGCCAGCATCCCACCGTCGACAGCCCTTGAGCAGTACTTC.

The CDR3 DNA is TGTGCCAGCTCACAGGGACAGGGGAAAGAGACCCAGTACTTC. It yields the protein CASSQGQGKETQYF. The chain joins TRBV18 to TRBJ2-5; 10 bases map to TRBD1. There are 14 residues in the CDR3. After removal of 4 bases from V and 3 bases from J, the junction contained 2 bases not matched to a gene. Germline V gene sequence: CDR1 KGHSH, CDR2 LQKENI.

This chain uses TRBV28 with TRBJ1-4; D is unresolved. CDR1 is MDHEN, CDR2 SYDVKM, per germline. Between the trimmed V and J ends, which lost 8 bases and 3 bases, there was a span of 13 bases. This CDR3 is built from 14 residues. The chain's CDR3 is CASLVSGANEKLFF. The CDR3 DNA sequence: TGTGCCAGCCTTGTATCCGGGGCTAATGAAAAACTGTTTTTT.

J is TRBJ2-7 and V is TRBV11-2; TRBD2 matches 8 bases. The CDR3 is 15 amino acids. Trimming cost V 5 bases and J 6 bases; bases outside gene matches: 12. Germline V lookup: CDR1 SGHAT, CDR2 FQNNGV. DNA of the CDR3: TGTGCCAGCAGCCTCTCCAATAGCGGGATTGTCGAGCAGTACTTC. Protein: CASSLSNSGIVEQYF.

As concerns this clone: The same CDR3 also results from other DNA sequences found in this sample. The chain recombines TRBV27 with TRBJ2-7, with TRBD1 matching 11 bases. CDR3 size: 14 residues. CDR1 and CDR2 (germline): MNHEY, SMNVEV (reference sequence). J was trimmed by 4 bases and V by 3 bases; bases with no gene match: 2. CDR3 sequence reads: CASSLDRGRYEQYF. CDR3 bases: TGTGCCAGCAGTTTGGACAGGGGGCGGTACGAGCAGTACTTC.

Here the CDR3 reads CASSFTRAYIQETQYF. CDR3 DNA sequence: TGTGCCAGCAGCTTTACCAGGGCCTACATCCAAGAGACCCAGTACTTC. This chain uses TRBV7-8 with TRBJ2-5; maybe TRBD1 (5 bases). Looked up from germline, CDR1 is SGHVS and CDR2 is FQNEAQ. The CDR3 length is 16 residues. V was pared by 3 bases and J by 1 base, with 15 bases between.

This CDR3 is CASSWGAGSNEKLFF. In nucleotides, the CDR3 is TGTGCCAGCAGTTGGGGGGCAGGGTCCAATGAAAAACTGTTTTTT. This chain connects TRBV25-1 to TRBJ1-4; possibly TRBD1 for D (6 bases). The CDR3 extends over 15 amino acids. V shed 5 bases and J shed 5 bases, with 15 bases lying between them. Germline values: CDR1 MGHDK, CDR2 SYGVNS. Supplemented by reference TRBV25-1 and TRBJ1-4, the full variable domain reads EADIYQTPRYLVIGTGKKITLECSQTMGHDKMYWYQQDPGMELHLIHYSYGVNSTEKGDLSSESTVSRIRTEHFPLTLESARPSHTSQYLCASSWGAGSNEKLFFGSGTQLSVL.

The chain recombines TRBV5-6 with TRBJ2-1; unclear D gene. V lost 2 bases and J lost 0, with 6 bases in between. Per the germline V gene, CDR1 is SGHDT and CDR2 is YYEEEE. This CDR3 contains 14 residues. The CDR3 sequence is CASSFRSSYNEQFF. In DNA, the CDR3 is TGTGCCAGCAGCTTCCGGAGCTCCTACAATGAGCAGTTCTTC.

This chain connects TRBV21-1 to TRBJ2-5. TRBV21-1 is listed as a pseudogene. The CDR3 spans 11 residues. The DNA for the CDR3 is TGTGCCAGCAGCACCCAAGAGACCCAGTACTTC. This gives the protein CASSTQETQYF.

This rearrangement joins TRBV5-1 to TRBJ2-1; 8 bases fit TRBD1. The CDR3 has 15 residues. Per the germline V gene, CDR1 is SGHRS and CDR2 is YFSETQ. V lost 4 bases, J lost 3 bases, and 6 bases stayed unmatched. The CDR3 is CASSLEGQDYNEQFF. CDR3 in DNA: TGCGCCAGCAGCCTGGAGGGACAGGACTACAATGAGCAGTTCTTC.

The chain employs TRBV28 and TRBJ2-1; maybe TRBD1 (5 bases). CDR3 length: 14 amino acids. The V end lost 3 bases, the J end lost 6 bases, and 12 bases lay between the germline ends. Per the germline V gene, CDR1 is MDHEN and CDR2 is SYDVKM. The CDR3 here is CASSLALRGNEQFF. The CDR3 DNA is TGTGCCAGCAGTTTGGCCCTAAGGGGCAATGAGCAGTTCTTC.

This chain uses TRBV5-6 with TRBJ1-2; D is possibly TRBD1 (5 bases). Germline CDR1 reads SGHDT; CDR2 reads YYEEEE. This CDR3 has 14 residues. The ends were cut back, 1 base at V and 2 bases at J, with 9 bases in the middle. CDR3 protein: CASSLYSGNYGYTF. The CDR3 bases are TGTGCCAGCAGCTTGTATTCAGGGAACTATGGCTACACCTTC.

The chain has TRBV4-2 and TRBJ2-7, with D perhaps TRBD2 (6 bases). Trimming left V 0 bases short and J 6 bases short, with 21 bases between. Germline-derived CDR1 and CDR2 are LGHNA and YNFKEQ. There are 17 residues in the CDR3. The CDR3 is CASSQDFYGSVISEQYF. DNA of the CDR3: TGTGCCAGCAGCCAAGATTTTTACGGGAGTGTTATTAGCGAGCAGTACTTC.

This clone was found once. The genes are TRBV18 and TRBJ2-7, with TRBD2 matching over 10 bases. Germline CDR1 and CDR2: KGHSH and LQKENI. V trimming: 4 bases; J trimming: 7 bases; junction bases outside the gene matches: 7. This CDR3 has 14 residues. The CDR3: CASSLSGRSDEQYF. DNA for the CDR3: TGTGCCAGCTCACTTAGCGGGAGGTCGGATGAGCAGTACTTC.

The CDR3 reads CASSLGSSTRVVYEQYF. The CDR3 region has the DNA TGTGCCAGCAGCTTAGGCTCTTCAACCCGCGTGGTCTACGAGCAGTACTTC. The chain has TRBV13 and TRBJ2-7; no clear D. V dropped 0 bases and J dropped 3 bases, with 18 bases sitting between them. The germline gives CDR1 PRHDT, CDR2 FYEKMQ (reference sequence). The CDR3 length is 17 residues. Combining the CDR3 with reference TRBV13 and TRBJ2-7 gives the whole variable domain AAGVIQSPRHLIKEKRETATLKCYPIPRHDTVYWYQQGPGQDPQFLISFYEKMQSDKGSIPDRFSAQQFSDYHSELNMSSLELGDSALYFCASSLGSSTRVVYEQYFGPGTRLTVT.

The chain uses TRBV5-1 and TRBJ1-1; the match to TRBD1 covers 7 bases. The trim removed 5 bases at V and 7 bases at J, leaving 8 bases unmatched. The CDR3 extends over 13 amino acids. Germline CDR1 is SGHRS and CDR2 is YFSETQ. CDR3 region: CASSFDRANEAFF. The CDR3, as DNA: TGCGCCAGCAGTTTCGACAGGGCCAATGAAGCTTTCTTT.